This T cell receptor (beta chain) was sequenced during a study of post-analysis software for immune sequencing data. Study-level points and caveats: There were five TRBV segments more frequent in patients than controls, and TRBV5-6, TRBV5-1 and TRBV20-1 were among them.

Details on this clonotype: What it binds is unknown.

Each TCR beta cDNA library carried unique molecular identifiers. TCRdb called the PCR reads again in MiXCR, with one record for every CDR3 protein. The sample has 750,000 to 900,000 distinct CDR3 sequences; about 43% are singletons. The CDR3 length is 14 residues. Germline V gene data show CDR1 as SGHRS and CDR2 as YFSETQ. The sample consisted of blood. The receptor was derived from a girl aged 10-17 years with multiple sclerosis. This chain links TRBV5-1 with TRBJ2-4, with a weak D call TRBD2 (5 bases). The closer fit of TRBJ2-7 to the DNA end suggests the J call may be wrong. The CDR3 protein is CASSFSGGDNEQYF. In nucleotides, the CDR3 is TGCGCCAGCAGCTTCAGCGGAGGAGACAACGAGCAGTACTTC.